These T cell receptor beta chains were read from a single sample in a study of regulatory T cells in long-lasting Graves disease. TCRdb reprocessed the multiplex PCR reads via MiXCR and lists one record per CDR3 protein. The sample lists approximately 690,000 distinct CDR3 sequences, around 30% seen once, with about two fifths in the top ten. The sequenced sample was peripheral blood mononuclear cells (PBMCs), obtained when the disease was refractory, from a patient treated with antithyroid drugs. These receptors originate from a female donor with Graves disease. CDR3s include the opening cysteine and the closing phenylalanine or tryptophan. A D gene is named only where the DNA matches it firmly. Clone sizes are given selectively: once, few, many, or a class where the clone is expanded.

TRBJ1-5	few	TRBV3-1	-	CASSQDHTGSQPQHF	TGTGCCAGCAGCCAAGATCACACAGGCAGCCAGCCCCAGCATTTT
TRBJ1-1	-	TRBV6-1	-	CASGPDRLGTEAFF	TGTGCCAGCGGGCCTGACAGGCTAGGCACTGAAGCTTTCTTT
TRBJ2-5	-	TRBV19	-	CASASLWRGETQYF	TGTGCCAGCGCCTCACTGTGGCGGGGAGAGACCCAGTACTTC
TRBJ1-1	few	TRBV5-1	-	CASGWDNQNTEAFF	TGTGCCAGCGGATGGGACAACCAGAACACTGAAGCTTTCTTT
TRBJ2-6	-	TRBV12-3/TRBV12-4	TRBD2	CASSLALRGLAGVPLSGANVLTF	TGTGCCAGCAGTTTAGCGCTAAGGGGACTAGCGGGAGTCCCTCTCTCTGGGGCCAACGTCCTGACTTTC
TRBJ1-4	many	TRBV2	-	CASSDSGQQYEKLFF	TGTGCCAGCAGTGACTCAGGACAACAATATGAAAAACTGTTTTTT
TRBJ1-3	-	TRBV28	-	CASGPIPNQAGNTIYF	TGTGCCAGCGGCCCAATACCTAACCAGGCTGGAAACACCATATATTTT
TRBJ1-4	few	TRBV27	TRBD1	CAPKRGRMLSEKLFF	TGTGCCCCCAAAAGGGGGCGGATGTTGAGTGAAAAACTGTTTTTT
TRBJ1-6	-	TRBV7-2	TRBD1	CASSQQGASRWVGNSPLHF	TGTGCCAGCAGCCAACAGGGGGCGAGTCGCTGGGTTGGGAATTCACCCCTCCACTTT
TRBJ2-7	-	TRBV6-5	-	CASSFTDAPSYEQYF	TGTGCCAGCAGTTTTACAGATGCACCCTCCTACGAGCAGTACTTC